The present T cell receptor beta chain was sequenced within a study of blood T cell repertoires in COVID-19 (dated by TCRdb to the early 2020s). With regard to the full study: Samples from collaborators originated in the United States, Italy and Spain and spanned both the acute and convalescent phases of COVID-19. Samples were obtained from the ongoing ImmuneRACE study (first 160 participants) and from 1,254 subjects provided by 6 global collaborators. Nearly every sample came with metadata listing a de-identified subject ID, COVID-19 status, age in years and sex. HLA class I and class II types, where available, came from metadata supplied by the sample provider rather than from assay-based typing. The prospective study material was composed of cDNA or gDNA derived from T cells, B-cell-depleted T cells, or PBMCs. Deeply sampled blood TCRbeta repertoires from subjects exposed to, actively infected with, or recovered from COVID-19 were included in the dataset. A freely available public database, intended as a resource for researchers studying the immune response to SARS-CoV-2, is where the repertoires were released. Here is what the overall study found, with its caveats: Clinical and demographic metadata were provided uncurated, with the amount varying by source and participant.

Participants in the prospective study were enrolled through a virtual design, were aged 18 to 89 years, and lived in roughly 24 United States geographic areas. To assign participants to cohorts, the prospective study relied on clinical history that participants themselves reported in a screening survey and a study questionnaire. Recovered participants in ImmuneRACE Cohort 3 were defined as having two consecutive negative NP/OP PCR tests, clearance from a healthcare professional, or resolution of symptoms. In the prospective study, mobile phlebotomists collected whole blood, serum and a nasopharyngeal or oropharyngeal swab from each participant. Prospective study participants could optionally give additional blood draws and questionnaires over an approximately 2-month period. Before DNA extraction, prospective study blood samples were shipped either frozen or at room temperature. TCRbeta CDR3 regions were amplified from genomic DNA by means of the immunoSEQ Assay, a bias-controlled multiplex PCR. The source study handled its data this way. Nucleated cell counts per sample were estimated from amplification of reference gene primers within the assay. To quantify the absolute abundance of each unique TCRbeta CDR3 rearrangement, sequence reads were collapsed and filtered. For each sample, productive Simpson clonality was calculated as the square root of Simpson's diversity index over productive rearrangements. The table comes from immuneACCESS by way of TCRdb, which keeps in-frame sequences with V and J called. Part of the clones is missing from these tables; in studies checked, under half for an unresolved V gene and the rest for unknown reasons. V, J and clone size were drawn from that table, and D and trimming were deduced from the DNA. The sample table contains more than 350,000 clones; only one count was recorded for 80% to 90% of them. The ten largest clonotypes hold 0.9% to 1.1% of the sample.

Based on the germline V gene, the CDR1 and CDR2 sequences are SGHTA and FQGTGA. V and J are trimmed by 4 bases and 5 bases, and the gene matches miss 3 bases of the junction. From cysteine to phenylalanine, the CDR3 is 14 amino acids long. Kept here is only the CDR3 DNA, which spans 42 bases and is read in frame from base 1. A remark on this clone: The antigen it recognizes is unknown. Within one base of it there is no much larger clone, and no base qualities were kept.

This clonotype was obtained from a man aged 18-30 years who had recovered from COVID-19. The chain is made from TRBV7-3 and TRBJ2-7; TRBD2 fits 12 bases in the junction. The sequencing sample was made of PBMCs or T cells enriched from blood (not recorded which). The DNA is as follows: TGTGCCAGCAGCTCGACTAGCGGGAGTGACGAGCAGTACTTC. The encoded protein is CASSSTSGSDEQYF.